Listed below are T cell receptor beta chains from one sample, sequenced in a study of T cells after yellow fever vaccination. TCRdb re-called the 5' RACE reads through MiXCR, storing one row per CDR3 protein. The data show 400,000 to 650,000 distinct CDR3 sequences, around a fifth seen once. Source: PBMCs, taken less than 25 days after the first yellow fever vaccination. The receptor set was obtained from a man aged 18 to 29 who received the YFV17D yellow fever vaccine. The CDR3 runs from the conserved cysteine through the conserved F or W. A D gene is named only where the DNA matches it firmly. Size is omitted from some rows. Given values are once, few, many or a class for expanded clones.

D,J,size,V,CDR3,DNA
.,TRBJ1-6,.,TRBV6-2/TRBV6-3,CASSYPNSPLHF,TGTGCCAGCAGTTACCCGAATTCACCCCTCCACTTT
TRBD1,TRBJ1-4,.,TRBV20-1,CSAEGQANEKLFF,TGCAGTGCGGAGGGACAGGCTAATGAAAAACTGTTTTTT
.,TRBJ2-7,.,TRBV6-1,CASWRPDSYEQYF,TGTGCCAGCTGGCGACCGGACTCCTACGAGCAGTACTTC
TRBD2,TRBJ2-5,few,TRBV7-9,CASSLTGGTEETQYF,TGTGCCAGCAGCTTAACGGGGGGGACCGAAGAGACCCAGTACTTC
.,TRBJ2-1,few,TRBV29-1,CSVEEVGGPYNEQFF,TGCAGCGTTGAAGAAGTGGGGGGGCCTTACAATGAGCAGTTCTTC
TRBD1,TRBJ2-7,.,TRBV18,CASSPYDRVGEQYF,TGTGCCAGCTCACCATACGACAGGGTGGGCGAGCAGTACTTC
.,TRBJ1-6,.,TRBV7-2,CASSALDLYNSPLHF,TGTGCCAGCAGCGCACTGGACCTATATAATTCACCCCTCCACTTT
TRBD1,TRBJ1-6,many,TRBV29-1,CSVRGQENSPLHF,TGCAGCGTTCGGGGACAGGAGAATTCACCCCTCCACTTT
.,TRBJ1-6,.,TRBV12-3/TRBV12-4,CASSLDQTNSPLHF,TGTGCCAGCAGTTTAGATCAGACTAATTCACCCCTCCACTTT
TRBD2,TRBJ2-7,.,TRBV4-1,CASSQASGFSYEQYF,TGCGCCAGCAGCCAAGCTAGCGGCTTCTCCTACGAGCAGTACTTC
TRBD2,TRBJ2-3,.,TRBV5-1,CASSLATSGGATDTQYF,TGCGCCAGCAGCTTGGCAACTAGCGGGGGGGCGACAGATACGCAGTATTTT
.,TRBJ2-1,few,TRBV5-1,CASSLGFDNEQFF,TGCGCCAGCAGCTTGGGGTTCGATAATGAGCAGTTCTTC
.,TRBJ2-7,.,TRBV7-2,CASSLSNGPHEQYF,TGTGCCAGCAGCCTGTCAAACGGGCCCCACGAGCAGTACTTC
TRBD2,TRBJ2-3,.,TRBV25-1,CASSEWVAGSTDTQYF,TGTGCCAGCAGTGAATGGGTAGCGGGCAGCACAGATACGCAGTATTTT
.,TRBJ2-2,few,TRBV20-1,CSARPSGNTGELFF,TGCAGTGCTAGACCCAGCGGGAACACCGGGGAGCTGTTTTTT
.,TRBJ2-3,few,TRBV6-5,CASSADGRTQYF,TGTGCCAGCAGTGCGGACGGCAGGACGCAGTATTTT
.,TRBJ1-1,many,TRBV12-3/TRBV12-4,CASSFGNTEAFF,TGTGCCAGCAGCTTCGGGAACACTGAAGCTTTCTTT
.,TRBJ1-4,once,TRBV7-2,CASSSRGGWDEKLFF,TGTGCCAGCAGCTCCAGAGGAGGATGGGATGAAAAACTGTTTTTT
TRBD1,TRBJ1-4,once,TRBV12-3/TRBV12-4,CASSSGTGYYWGEKLFF,TGTGCCAGCAGCTCGGGGACAGGGTATTATTGGGGTGAAAAACTGTTTTTT
TRBD2,TRBJ2-7,.,TRBV20-1,CSARGNSGTPYEQYF,TGCAGTGCTAGAGGTAATAGCGGGACACCCTACGAGCAGTACTTC
TRBD2,TRBJ2-3,few,TRBV5-1,CASSAVAGPDTQYF,TGCGCCAGCAGCGCGGTAGCGGGGCCAGATACGCAGTATTTT
.,TRBJ2-1,.,TRBV4-3,CASSPHLSDNKNSYNEQFF,TGCGCCAGCAGCCCCCATCTCTCGGACAACAAAAACTCCTACAATGAGCAGTTCTTC
.,TRBJ2-3,.,TRBV28,CASSRVPGMGTQYF,TGTGCCAGCAGCCGCGTCCCGGGAATGGGTACGCAGTATTTT
TRBD1,TRBJ1-2,few,TRBV5-6,CASSPSGTGGSYTF,TGTGCCAGCAGCCCTTCAGGGACAGGGGGGAGCTACACCTTC
.,TRBJ2-5,.,TRBV21-1,CASSHWPTVTQYF,TGTGCCAGCAGCCATTGGCCTACCGTGACCCAGTACTTC
.,TRBJ2-1,many,TRBV6-2/TRBV6-3,CASSWGVYNEQFF,TGTGCCAGCAGTTGGGGAGTTTACAATGAGCAGTTCTTC
.,TRBJ2-1,few,TRBV5-6,CASSLDGRGVINEQFF,TGTGCCAGCAGCTTGGATGGGCGTGGGGTGATCAATGAGCAGTTCTTC
.,TRBJ1-1,few,TRBV5-6,CASSSGNREAFF,TGTGCCAGCAGCTCAGGGAATAGGGAAGCTTTCTTT
.,TRBJ2-7,.,TRBV10-3,CAISDRGEVYEQYF,TGTGCCATCAGTGACCGCGGGGAGGTCTACGAGCAGTACTTC
.,TRBJ2-2,.,TRBV6-2/TRBV6-3,CASSRTAGELFF,TGTGCCAGCAGTCGAACAGCCGGGGAGCTGTTTTTT
.,TRBJ2-6,.,TRBV6-6,CATHGGANVLTF,TGTGCCACTCACGGGGGGGCCAACGTCCTGACTTTC
.,TRBJ2-3,few,TRBV4-1,CASSQDPGAWQYF,TGCGCCAGCAGCCAAGATCCCGGGGCGTGGCAGTATTTT
.,TRBJ2-5,.,TRBV6-5,CASSYLGARETQYF,TGTGCCAGCAGTTACTTAGGGGCTCGGGAGACCCAGTACTTC
.,TRBJ1-5,.,TRBV7-8,CASSPQNSNQPQHF,TGTGCCAGCAGCCCTCAGAATAGCAATCAGCCCCAGCATTTT
.,TRBJ2-1,few,TRBV5-6,CASSSRATLLMEQFF,TGTGCCAGCAGCTCGCGGGCTACGCTCCTTATGGAGCAGTTCTTC
TRBD2,TRBJ2-1,few,TRBV7-2,CASSRIAGSYNEQFF,TGTGCCAGCAGCAGAATAGCGGGCTCCTACAATGAGCAGTTCTTC
TRBD1,TRBJ1-1,.,TRBV11-2,CASSFSPGTVRTEAFF,TGTGCCAGCAGCTTTTCCCCGGGGACAGTAAGAACTGAAGCTTTCTTT
.,TRBJ1-1,many,TRBV20-1,CSASGEKVNTEAFF,TGCAGTGCTAGCGGGGAGAAGGTGAACACTGAAGCTTTCTTT
TRBD1,TRBJ2-2,.,TRBV19,CASSIRDRPNTGELFF,TGTGCCAGTAGTATACGGGACAGACCGAACACCGGGGAGCTGTTTTTT
TRBD1,TRBJ1-6,few,TRBV5-5,CASIDRQGGSPLHF,TGTGCCAGCATCGACAGACAGGGTGGTTCACCCCTCCACTTT
.,TRBJ2-5,few,TRBV4-1,CASSQDSYQETQYF,TGCGCCAGCAGCCAAGACTCATACCAAGAGACCCAGTACTTC
TRBD2,TRBJ2-2,.,TRBV24-1,CATSDYGSGENTGELFF,TGTGCCACCAGTGATTATGGAAGCGGGGAGAACACCGGGGAGCTGTTTTTT
TRBD1,TRBJ1-1,.,TRBV9,CASSKGQVEAFF,TGTGCCAGCAGCAAAGGACAGGTCGAAGCTTTCTTT
TRBD1,TRBJ1-2,few,TRBV10-3,CAISTGTGSGYTF,TGTGCCATCAGTACCGGGACAGGGTCCGGCTACACCTTC
.,TRBJ1-3,few,TRBV20-1,CSARSSGNTIYF,TGCAGTGCAAGGAGCTCTGGAAACACCATATATTTT
.,TRBJ1-1,.,TRBV19,CASRTARPNTEAFF,TGTGCCAGTAGAACGGCCAGACCGAACACTGAAGCTTTCTTT
.,TRBJ2-5,few,TRBV11-3,CASSFGMEETQYF,TGTGCCAGCAGCTTTGGGATGGAAGAGACCCAGTACTTC
.,TRBJ2-2,.,TRBV29-1,CSGGAANTGELFF,TGCAGCGGGGGGGCCGCGAACACCGGGGAGCTGTTTTTT
TRBD1,TRBJ1-5,few,TRBV7-2,CASSLDRVVHF,TGTGCCAGCAGTCTGGACAGGGTCGTGCATTTT
.,TRBJ2-3,.,TRBV20-1,CSARPTHTDTQYF,TGCAGTGCTAGACCGACTCACACAGATACGCAGTATTTT